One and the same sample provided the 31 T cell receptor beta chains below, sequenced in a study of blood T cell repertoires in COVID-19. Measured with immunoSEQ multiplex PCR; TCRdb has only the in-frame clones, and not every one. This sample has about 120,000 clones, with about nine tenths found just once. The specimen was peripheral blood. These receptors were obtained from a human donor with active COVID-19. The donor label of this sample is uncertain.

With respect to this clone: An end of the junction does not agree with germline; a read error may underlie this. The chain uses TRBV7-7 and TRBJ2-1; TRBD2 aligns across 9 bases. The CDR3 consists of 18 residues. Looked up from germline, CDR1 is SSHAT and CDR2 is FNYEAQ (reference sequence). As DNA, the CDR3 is TGTGCTAGCAGCTTAGGGTTAGCGGGGGCTAGCTCCTACAATGAGCAGTTCTTC. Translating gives CASSLGLAGASSYNEQFF.

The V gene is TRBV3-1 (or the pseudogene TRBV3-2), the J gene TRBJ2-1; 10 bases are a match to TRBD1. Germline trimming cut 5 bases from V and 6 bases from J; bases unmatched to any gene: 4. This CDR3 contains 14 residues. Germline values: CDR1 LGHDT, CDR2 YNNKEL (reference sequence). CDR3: CASSRQGASNEQFF. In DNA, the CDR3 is TGTGCCAGCAGCAGACAGGGGGCAAGCAATGAGCAGTTCTTC.

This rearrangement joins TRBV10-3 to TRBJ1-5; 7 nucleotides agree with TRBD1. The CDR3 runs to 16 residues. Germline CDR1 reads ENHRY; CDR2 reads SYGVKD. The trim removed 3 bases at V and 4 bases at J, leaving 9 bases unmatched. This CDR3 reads CAISESDRRRNQPQHF. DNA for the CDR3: TGTGCCATCAGTGAATCGGACAGGCGGCGGAATCAGCCCCAGCATTTT.

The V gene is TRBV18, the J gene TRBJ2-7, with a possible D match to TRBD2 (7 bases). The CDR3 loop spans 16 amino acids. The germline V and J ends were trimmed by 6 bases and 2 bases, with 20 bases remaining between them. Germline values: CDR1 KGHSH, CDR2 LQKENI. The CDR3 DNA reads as TGTGCCAGCTCCCTAAAGGGGCGGGGGCCCACCTACGAGCAGTACTTC. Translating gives CASSLKGRGPTYEQYF.

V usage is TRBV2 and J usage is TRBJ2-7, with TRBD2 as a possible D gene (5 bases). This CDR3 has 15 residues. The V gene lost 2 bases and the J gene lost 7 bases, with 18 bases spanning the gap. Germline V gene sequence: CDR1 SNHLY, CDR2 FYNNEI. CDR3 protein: CASSESSSLRGEQYF. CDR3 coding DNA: TGTGCCAGCAGTGAATCGTCTAGCCTCCGAGGGGAGCAGTACTTC.

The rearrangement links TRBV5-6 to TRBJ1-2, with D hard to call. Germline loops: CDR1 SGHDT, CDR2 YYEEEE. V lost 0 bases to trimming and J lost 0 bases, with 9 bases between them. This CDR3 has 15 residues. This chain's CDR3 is CASSLDREANYGYTF. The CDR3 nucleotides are TGTGCCAGCAGCTTGGATCGGGAGGCTAACTATGGCTACACCTTC.

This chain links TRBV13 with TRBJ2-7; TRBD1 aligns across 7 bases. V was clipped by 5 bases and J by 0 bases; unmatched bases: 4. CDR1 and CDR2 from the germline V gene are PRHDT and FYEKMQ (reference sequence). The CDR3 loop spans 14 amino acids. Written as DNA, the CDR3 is TGTGCCAGCAGCCGACAGGGCACCTCCTACGAGCAGTACTTC. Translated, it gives CASSRQGTSYEQYF.

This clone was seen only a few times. CDR3 nucleotide sequence: TGTGCCAGCAGTGCCTACAGGTCCAATCAGCCCCAGCATTTT. Protein: CASSAYRSNQPQHF. The V and J genes are TRBV2 and TRBJ1-5, with D maybe TRBD1 (5 bases). Trimming took 4 bases from V and 3 from J, leaving 10 bases between them. CDR1 SNHLY and CDR2 FYNNEI come from the germline V gene. The CDR3 length is 14 residues.

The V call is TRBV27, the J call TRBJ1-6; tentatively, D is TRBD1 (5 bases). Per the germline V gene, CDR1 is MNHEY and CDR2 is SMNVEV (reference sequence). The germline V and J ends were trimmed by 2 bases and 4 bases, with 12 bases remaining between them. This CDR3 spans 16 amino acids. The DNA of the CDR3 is TGTGCCAGCAGTTTAACCCTCGGGGGTTATAATTCACCCCTCCACTTT. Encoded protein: CASSLTLGGYNSPLHF.

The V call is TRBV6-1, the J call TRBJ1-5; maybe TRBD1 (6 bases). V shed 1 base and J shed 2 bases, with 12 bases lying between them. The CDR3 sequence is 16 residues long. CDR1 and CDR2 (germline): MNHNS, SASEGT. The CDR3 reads CASSEVRGHGNQPQHF. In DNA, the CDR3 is TGTGCCAGCAGTGAAGTGCGGGGGCATGGCAATCAGCCCCAGCATTTT.

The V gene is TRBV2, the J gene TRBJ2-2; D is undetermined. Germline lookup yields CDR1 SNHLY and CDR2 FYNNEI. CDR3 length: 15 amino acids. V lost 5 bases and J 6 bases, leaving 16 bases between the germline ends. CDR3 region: CASSQHSEYSGELFF. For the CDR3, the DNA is TGTGCCAGCAGTCAGCACTCGGAGTATTCCGGGGAGCTGTTTTTT.

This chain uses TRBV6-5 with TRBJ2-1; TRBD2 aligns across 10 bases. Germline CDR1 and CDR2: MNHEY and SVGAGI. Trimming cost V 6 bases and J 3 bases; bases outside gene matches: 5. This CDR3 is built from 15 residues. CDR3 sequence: CASSRGTSVYNEQFF. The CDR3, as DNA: TGTGCCAGCAGCCGTGGGACTAGCGTCTACAATGAGCAGTTCTTC.

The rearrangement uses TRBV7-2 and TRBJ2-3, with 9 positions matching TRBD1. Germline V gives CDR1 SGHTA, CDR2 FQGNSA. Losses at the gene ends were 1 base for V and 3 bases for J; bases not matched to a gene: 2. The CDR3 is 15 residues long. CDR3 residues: CASSLGGQGTDTQYF. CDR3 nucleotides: TGTGCCAGCAGCTTAGGGGGACAGGGAACAGATACGCAGTATTTT.

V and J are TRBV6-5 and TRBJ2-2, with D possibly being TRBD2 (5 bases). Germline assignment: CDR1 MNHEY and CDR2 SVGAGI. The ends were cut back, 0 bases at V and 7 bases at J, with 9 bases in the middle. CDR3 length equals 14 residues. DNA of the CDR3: TGTGCCAGCAGTTACTCTACGGGAAGCGGGGAGCTGTTTTTT. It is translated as CASSYSTGSGELFF.

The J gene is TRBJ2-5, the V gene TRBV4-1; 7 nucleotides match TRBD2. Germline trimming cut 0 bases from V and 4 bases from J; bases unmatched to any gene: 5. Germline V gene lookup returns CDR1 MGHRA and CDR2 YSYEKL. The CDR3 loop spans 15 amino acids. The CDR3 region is CASSQDRGGIETQYF. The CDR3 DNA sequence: TGCGCCAGCAGCCAAGATCGGGGAGGGATAGAGACCCAGTACTTC.

CDR3 coding DNA: TGTGCCTGGACCCACGTCAGGGAAGCTTTCTTT. Translation gives CAWTHVREAFF. The chain uses TRBV30 and TRBJ1-1; D uncertain. The V end lost 4 bases, the J end lost 8 bases, and 11 bases lay between the germline ends. The germline V gene has CDR1 GTSNPN and CDR2 SVGIG (reference sequence). The CDR3 extends over 11 amino acids.

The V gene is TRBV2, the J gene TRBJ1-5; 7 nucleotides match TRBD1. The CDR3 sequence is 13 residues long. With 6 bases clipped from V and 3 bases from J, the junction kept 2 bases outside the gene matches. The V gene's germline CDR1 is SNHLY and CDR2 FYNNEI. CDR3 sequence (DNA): TGTGCCAGCAGAGGACAGGCCAATCAGCCCCAGCATTTT. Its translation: CASRGQANQPQHF.

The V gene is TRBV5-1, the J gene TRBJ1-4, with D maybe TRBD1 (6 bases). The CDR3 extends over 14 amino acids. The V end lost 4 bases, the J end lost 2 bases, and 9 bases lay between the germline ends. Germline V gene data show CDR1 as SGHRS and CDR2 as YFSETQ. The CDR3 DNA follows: TGCGCCAGCAGCCAGGACAGCACTAATGAAAAACTGTTTTTT. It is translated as CASSQDSTNEKLFF.

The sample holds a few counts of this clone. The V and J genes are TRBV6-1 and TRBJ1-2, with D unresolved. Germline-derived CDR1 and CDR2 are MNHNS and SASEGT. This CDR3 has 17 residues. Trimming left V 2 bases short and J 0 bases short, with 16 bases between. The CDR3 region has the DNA TGTGCCAGCAGTGAAAATGTCCTCAGCGGGTCTAACTATGGCTACACCTTC. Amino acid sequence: CASSENVLSGSNYGYTF.

CDR3 amino acids: CATSDPRDLPYEQYF. CDR3 sequence (DNA): TGTGCCACCAGTGATCCCAGGGATCTCCCCTACGAGCAGTACTTC. J is TRBJ2-7 and V is TRBV24-1; D possibly corresponds to TRBD1 (5 bases). From germline, CDR1 is KGHDR and CDR2 SFDVKD. The ends were cut back, 3 bases at V and 2 bases at J, with 13 bases in the middle. There are 15 residues in the CDR3.

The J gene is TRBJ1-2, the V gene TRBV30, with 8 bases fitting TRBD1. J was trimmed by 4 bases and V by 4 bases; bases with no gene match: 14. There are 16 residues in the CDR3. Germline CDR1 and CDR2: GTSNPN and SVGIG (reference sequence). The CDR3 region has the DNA TGTGCCTGGAAACCCCCTCCTAGGACAGGGTCCTATGGCTACACCTTC. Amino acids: CAWKPPPRTGSYGYTF.

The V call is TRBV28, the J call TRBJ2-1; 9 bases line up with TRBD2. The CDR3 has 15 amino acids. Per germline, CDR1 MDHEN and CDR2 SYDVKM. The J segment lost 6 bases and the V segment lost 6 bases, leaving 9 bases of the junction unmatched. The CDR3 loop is CASSTGTSLTNEQFF. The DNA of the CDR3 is TGTGCCAGCAGCACCGGGACTAGCCTAACCAATGAGCAGTTCTTC.

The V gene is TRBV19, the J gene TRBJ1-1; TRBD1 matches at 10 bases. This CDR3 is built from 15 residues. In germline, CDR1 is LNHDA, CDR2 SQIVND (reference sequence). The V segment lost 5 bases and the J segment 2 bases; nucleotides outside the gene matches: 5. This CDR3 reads CASSQRQGANTEAFF. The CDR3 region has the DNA TGTGCCAGTAGTCAGAGACAGGGGGCTAACACTGAAGCTTTCTTT.

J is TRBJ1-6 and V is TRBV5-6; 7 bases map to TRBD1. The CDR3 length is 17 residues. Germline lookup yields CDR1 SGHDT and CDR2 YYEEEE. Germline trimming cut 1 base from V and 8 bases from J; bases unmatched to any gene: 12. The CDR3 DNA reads TGTGCCAGCAGCTTGCTTTGGAACAGGGGAGAAGATTCACCCCTCCACTTT. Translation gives CASSLLWNRGEDSPLHF.

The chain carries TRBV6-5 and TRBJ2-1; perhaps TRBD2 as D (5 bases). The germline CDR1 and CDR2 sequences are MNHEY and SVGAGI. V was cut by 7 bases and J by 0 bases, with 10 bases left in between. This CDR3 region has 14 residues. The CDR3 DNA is TGTGCCAGCAAACTCGCGGGCTCCTACAATGAGCAGTTCTTC. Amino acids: CASKLAGSYNEQFF.

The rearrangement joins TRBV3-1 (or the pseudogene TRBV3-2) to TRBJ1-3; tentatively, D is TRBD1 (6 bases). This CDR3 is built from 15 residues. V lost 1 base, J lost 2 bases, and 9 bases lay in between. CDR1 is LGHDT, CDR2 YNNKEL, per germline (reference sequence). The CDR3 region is CASSQGTAPGNTIYF. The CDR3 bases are TGTGCCAGCAGCCAAGGGACAGCACCTGGAAACACCATATATTTT.

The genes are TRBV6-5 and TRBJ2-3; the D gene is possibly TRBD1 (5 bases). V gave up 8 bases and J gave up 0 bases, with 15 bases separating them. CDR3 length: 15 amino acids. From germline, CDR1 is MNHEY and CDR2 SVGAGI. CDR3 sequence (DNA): TGTGCCAGCTGTTTTGGGGCTCTAAGCACAGATACGCAGTATTTT. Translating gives CASCFGALSTDTQYF.

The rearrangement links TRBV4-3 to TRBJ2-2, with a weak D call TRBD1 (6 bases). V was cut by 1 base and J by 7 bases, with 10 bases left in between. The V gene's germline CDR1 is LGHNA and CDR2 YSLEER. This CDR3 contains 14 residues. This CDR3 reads CASSQVPGDGELFF. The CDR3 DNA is TGCGCCAGCAGCCAAGTTCCAGGGGACGGGGAGCTGTTTTTT.

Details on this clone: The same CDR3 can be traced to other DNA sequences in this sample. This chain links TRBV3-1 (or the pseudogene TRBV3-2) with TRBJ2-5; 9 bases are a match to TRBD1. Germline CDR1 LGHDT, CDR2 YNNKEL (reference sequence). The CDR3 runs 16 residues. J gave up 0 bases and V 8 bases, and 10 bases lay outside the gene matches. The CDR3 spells CASEGWTGVYQETQYF. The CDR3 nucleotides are TGTGCCAGCGAAGGATGGACAGGGGTGTACCAAGAGACCCAGTACTTC.

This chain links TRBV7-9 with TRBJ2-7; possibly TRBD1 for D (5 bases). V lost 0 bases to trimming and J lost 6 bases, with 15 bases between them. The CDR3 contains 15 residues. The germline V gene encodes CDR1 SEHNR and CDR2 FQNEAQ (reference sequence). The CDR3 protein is CASSLAAGWGGEQYF. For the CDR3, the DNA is TGTGCCAGCAGCTTAGCGGCAGGCTGGGGCGGCGAGCAGTACTTC. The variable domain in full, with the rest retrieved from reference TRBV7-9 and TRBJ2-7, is DTGVSQNPRHKITKRGQNVTFRCDPISEHNRLYWYRQTLGQGPEFLTYFQNEAQLEKSRLLSDRFSAERPKGSFSTLEIQRTEQGDSAMYLCASSLAAGWGGEQYFGPGTRLTVT.

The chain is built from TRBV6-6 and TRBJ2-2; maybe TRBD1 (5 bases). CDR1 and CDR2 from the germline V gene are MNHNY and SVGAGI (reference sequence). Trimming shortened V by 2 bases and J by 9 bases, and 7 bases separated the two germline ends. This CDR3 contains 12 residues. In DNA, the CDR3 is TGTGCCAGCAGTTACGACAGTTGGGAGCTGTTTTTT. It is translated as CASSYDSWELFF.